This TCR beta chain was found in a study of T cells in tuberculosis (dated by TCRdb to between 2018 and 2020). As for the study more broadly: The study combined CD1B tetramers and high-throughput TCR immunosequencing to characterize T cells specific for the mycobacterial lipid antigen glucose monomycolate (GMM). With 9 to 10 people per group, a South African clinical cohort compared IGRA-negative adolescents, IGRA-positive adolescents with latent tuberculosis, and adults with active tuberculosis. PBMC from patients with active tuberculosis were archived either before the start of standard anti-tuberculosis treatment or within 7 days of starting that treatment. General conclusions and limits of the study: Smaller NN-distances were partly driven by shorter CDR3-alpha lengths in active tuberculosis patients, and statistical significance was not reached for the TCR-beta difference. Clinical samples were selected based on the availability of cryopreserved specimens, with adults included as active tuberculosis cases and adolescents included as controls. Smaller mean NN-distances to GMM-specific TCRs were observed in active tuberculosis TCR-alpha repertoires than in IGRA-negative controls, suggesting clonal expansion of GMM-specific TCRs. Using GEM motif frequencies, a classifier achieved 60% to 70% accuracy, whereas a classifier built on the diverse GMM-specific repertoire got to under 90% accuracy (AUROC approximately 0.93).

Interpreted using the paper, the time point label stands for: new active TB diagnosis, blood taken before or within 7 days of starting treatment. Active tuberculosis patients were HIV-seronegative South African adults aged 18 years or older with a new diagnosis. Confirmation of active tuberculosis was obtained by positive sputum smear microscopy and/or positive M. tuberculosis culture. Immunosequencing was performed on unsorted cryopreserved PBMC, with 80,000 to 100,000 T cells per clinical donor covered on average. As for this clone: The antigen it binds to is not known. No base quality information exists; no much larger clone differs at one position.

TCR libraries were generated with the immunoSEQ multiplex PCR assay, using TCR-beta and/or TCR-alpha/delta assays for each sample. The amplified TCR libraries were sequenced using the Illumina high-throughput platform. In the paper's pipeline: Clustering and dimensionality reduction were performed using pairwise TCRdist distances among GMM-specific receptors from ex vivo sorted or in vitro expanded T cells. Each clinical repertoire was assigned a mean NN-distance score, defined as the average TCRdist to the nearest 10% of tetramer-positive reference sequences. GEM TCR motif frequency was computed as the fraction of unique TCRs matching known GEM sequences by V/J usage and CDR3 length. Active tuberculosis was classified by linear discriminant analysis with leave-one-out cross-validation, implemented in scikit-learn. TCRdb limited this immuneACCESS table to in-frame rearrangements with V and J called. A share of clones is missing; checked studies link under half to unresolved V genes, and the rest is unexplained. V, J and clone size derive from that table, while D and trimming were established from the DNA sequence. This sample is represented by roughly 32,000 clones; over 85% of them were singletons. Approximately 10% of the sample lies in the top ten.

This specimen consisted of PBMCs, obtained at tuberculosis diagnosis. This TCR came from an adult with tuberculosis.

The CDR3 region reads CASSPHPRPEDSLHF. The DNA reads TGTGCCAGCAGCCCTCACCCCCGACCCGAGGATTCCCTCCACTTT. Here the chain combines TRBV2 and TRBJ1-6; a confident D gene designation cannot be given. Taken from cysteine to phenylalanine, the CDR3 has 15 residues. The DNA shown is the 45-base CDR3, in frame from base 1. Deletion took 6 bases off V and 14 bases off J, with a span of 23 bases between the germline ends. The germline V gene supplies CDR1 SNHLY and CDR2 FYNNEI.